The 11 T cell receptor beta chains below come from one sample, sequenced in a study of blood T cell repertoires in COVID-19 (dated by TCRdb to 2019 to 2021). Libraries were constructed by the immunoSEQ multiplex PCR assay. TCRdb took this table from immuneACCESS and kept in-frame rearrangements with V and J called. Such tables lack part of the clones; where checked against another copy, unresolved V genes explain under half of the gap, and the rest is unexplained. This sample gives nearly 300,000 clones in total; around 92% of them show up just once. Clones ranked in the top ten supply less than 3.5% of the sample. The sequenced material came from PBMCs or T cells enriched from blood (not recorded which). The receptors were gathered from a woman in her fifties or sixties who had been exposed to COVID-19.

This clone was seen just once. The V call is TRBV3-1 (or the pseudogene TRBV3-2), the J call TRBJ2-7, with TRBD2 matching 7 bases. The CDR3 sequence is 15 residues long. V shed 3 bases, J shed 0 bases, and the junction held 5 bases outside the gene matches. The V gene's germline CDR1 is LGHDT and CDR2 YNNKEL (reference sequence). CDR3 region: CASSHPGGSSYEQYF. Here the CDR3 DNA reads TGTGCCAGCAGCCACCCGGGGGGTAGCTCCTACGAGCAGTACTTC.

The rearrangement uses TRBV11-2 and TRBJ1-5; 8 bases map to TRBD1. The CDR3 covers 14 residues. In germline, CDR1 is SGHAT, CDR2 FQNNGV. Trimming cost V 5 bases and J 7 bases; bases outside gene matches: 7. The CDR3 DNA reads as TGTGCCAGCAGCCTGGACAGGGAGGGGCAGCCCCAGCATTTT. It encodes CASSLDREGQPQHF. The variable domain in full, with the rest retrieved from reference TRBV11-2 and TRBJ1-5, is EAGVAQSPRYKIIEKRQSVAFWCNPISGHATLYWYQQILGQGPKLLIQFQNNGVVDDSQLPKDRFSAERLKGVDSTLKIQPAKLEDSAVYLCASSLDREGQPQHFGDGTRLSIL.

This chain links TRBV6-2 or TRBV6-3 with TRBJ2-3; TRBD2 aligns across 11 bases. CDR3 length: 15 residues. With V trimmed by 6 bases and J by 0 bases, 2 bases remained unmatched. CDR1 is MNHEY, CDR2 SVGEGT, per germline. CDR3 in DNA: TGTGCCAGCAGCACTAGCGGGAGCAGCACAGATACGCAGTATTTT. Encoded protein: CASSTSGSSTDTQYF.

In DNA, the CDR3 is TGTGCCAGCAGCCCCCTTCTAGGAAGCACAGATACGCAGTATTTT. This encodes CASSPLLGSTDTQYF. The chain links TRBV6-5 to TRBJ2-3; no definite D call. The CDR3 runs to 15 residues. Trimming removed 6 bases at V and 0 bases at J, with 13 bases between. CDR1 is MNHEY and CDR2 is SVGAGI in the germline V gene.

The genes are TRBV6-5 and TRBJ2-2; D is unresolved. Germline CDR1 and CDR2: MNHEY and SVGAGI. The CDR3 loop spans 15 amino acids. Trimming pared 3 bases from V and 1 base from J, leaving 9 bases between. CDR3 in DNA: TGTGCCAGCAGTTATCGAGTAGAGAACACCGGGGAGCTGTTTTTT. It is translated as CASSYRVENTGELFF.

The chain has TRBV30 and TRBJ1-2, with 7 bases identical to TRBD1. CDR1 and CDR2 from the germline V gene are GTSNPN and SVGIG (reference sequence). This CDR3 region has 16 residues. The V and J ends lost 0 bases and 4 bases, in that order; junction bases with no gene match: 11. CDR3 sequence: CAWSVPRQGLVYGYTF. The CDR3 DNA is TGTGCCTGGAGTGTACCACGACAGGGTCTCGTCTATGGCTACACCTTC.

This chain links TRBV10-3 with TRBJ2-7, with TRBD1 identical over 7 bases. CDR1 ENHRY and CDR2 SYGVKD come from the germline V gene. The ends lost 3 bases at V and 4 bases at J; junction bases unmatched: 6. The CDR3 sequence is 14 residues long. CDR3 sequence reads: CAISERGLRYEQYF. CDR3 nucleotides: TGTGCCATCAGTGAAAGGGGGCTAAGGTACGAGCAGTACTTC.

This clone was seen a few times. The chain joins TRBV28 to TRBJ1-2, with 11 bases lining up with TRBD1. V lost 3 bases, J lost 7 bases, and 1 base stayed unmatched. The germline CDR1 and CDR2 sequences are MDHEN and SYDVKM. The CDR3 sequence is 13 residues long. CDR3 sequence: CASSLDRGPGYTF. The CDR3 DNA reads as TGTGCCAGCAGTTTGGACAGGGGGCCTGGCTACACCTTC.

A single count supports this clone. The genes are TRBV12-5 and TRBJ1-1; D might be TRBD1 (6 bases). Trimming took 2 bases from V and 6 from J, leaving 10 bases between them. Germline lookup yields CDR1 LGHNT and CDR2 FRNRAP. The CDR3 extends over 13 amino acids. In DNA form, the CDR3 reads TGTGCTAGTGGTTTGTCAGGGGTGGCTGAAGCTTTCTTT. Translated, it gives CASGLSGVAEAFF.

V is TRBV28 and J is TRBJ1-1, with TRBD1 identical over 8 bases. CDR3 length: 15 amino acids. The germline gives CDR1 MDHEN, CDR2 SYDVKM. J was trimmed by 5 bases and V by 1 base; bases with no gene match: 6. CDR3 in amino acids: CASSLYGQGRTEAFF. CDR3 sequence (DNA): TGTGCCAGCAGTTTATATGGACAGGGAAGGACTGAAGCTTTCTTT.

The chain has TRBV6-2 or TRBV6-3 and TRBJ1-2; D might be TRBD1 (5 bases). The CDR3 length is 14 residues. Germline values: CDR1 MNHEY, CDR2 SVGEGT. V was trimmed by 6 bases and J by 4 bases, leaving 15 bases between them. The CDR3 coding sequence is TGTGCCAGCAGCGATACAAGGGGATCCTATGGCTACACCTTC. This encodes CASSDTRGSYGYTF.